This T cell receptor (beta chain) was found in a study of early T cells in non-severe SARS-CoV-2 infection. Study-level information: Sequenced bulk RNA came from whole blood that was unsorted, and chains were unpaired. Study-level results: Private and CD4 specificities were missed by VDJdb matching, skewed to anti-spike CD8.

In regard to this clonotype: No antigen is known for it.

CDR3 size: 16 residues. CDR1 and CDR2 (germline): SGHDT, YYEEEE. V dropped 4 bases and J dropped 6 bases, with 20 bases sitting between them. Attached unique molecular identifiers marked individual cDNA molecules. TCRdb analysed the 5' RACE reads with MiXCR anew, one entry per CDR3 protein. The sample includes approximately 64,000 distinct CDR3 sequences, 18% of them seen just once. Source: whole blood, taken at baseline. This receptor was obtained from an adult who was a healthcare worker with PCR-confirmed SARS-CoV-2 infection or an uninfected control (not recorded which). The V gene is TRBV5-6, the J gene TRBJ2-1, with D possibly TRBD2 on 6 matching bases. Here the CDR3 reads CASSPQPGLLGNEQFF. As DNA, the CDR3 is TGTGCCAGCAGCCCGCAACCGGGACTTCTCGGCAATGAGCAGTTCTTC. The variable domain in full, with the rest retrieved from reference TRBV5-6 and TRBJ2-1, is DAGVTQSPTHLIKTRGQQVTLRCSPKSGHDTVSWYQQALGQGPQFIFQYYEEEERQRGNFPDRFSGHQFPNYSSELNVNALLLGDSALYLCASSPQPGLLGNEQFFGPGTRLTVL.